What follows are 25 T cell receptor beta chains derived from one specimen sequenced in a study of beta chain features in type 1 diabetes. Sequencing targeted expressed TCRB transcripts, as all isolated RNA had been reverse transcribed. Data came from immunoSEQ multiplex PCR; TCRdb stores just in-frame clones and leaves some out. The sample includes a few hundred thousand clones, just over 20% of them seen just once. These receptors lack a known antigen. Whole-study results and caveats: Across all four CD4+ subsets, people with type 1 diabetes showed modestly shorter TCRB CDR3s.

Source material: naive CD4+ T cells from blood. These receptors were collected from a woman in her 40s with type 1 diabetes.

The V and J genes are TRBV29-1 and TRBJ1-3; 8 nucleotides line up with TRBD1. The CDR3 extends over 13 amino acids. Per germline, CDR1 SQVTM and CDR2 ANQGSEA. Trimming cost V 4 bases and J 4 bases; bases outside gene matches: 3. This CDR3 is CSVGRDRGNTIYF. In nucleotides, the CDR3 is TGCAGCGTTGGCAGGGACAGGGGAAACACCATATATTTT.

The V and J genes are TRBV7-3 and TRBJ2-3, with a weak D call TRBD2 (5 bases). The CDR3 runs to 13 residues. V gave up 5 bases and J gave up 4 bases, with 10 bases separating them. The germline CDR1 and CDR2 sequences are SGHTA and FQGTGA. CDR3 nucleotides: TGTGCCAGCAGCCGGACTGGGGCAGATACGCAGTATTTT. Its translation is CASSRTGADTQYF.

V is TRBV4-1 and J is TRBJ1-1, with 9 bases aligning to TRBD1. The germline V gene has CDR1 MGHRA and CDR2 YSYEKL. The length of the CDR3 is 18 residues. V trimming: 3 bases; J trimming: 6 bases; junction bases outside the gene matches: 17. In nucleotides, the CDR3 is TGCGCCAGCAGCCAGCCCGGGACAGGGATTTGGGAGGACCCTGAAGCTTTCTTT. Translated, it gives CASSQPGTGIWEDPEAFF.

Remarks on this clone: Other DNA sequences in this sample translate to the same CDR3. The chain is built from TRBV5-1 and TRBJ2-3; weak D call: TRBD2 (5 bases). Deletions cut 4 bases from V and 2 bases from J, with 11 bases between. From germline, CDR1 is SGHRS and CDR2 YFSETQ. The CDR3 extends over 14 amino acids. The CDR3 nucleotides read TGCGCCAGCAGCCCGGGAACCTCCACAGATACGCAGTATTTT. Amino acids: CASSPGTSTDTQYF.

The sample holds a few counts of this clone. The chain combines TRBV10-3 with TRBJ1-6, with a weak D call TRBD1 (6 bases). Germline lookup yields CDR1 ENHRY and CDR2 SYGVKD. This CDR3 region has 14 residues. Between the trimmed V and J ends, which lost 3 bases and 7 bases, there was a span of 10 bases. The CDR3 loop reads CAISESGVNSPLHF. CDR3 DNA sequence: TGTGCCATCAGTGAATCAGGGGTAAATTCACCCCTCCACTTT.

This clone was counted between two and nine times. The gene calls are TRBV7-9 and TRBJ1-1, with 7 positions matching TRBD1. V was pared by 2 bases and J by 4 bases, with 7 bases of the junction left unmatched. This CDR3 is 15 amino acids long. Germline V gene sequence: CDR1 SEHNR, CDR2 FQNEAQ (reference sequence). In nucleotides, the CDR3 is TGTGCCAGCAGCTTAAGTGTCAGGGGGATCACTGAAGCTTTCTTT. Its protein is CASSLSVRGITEAFF.

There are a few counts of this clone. The CDR3 DNA is TGTGCCCATGGACAGTTATTCTACGAGCAGTACTTC. Protein sequence: CAHGQLFYEQYF. The J gene is TRBJ2-7, the V gene TRBV2, with a weak D call TRBD1 (6 bases). Germline V gene data show CDR1 as SNHLY and CDR2 as FYNNEI. The CDR3 has 12 residues. Trimming took off 11 bases at V and 3 bases at J, with 14 bases between the two ends.

Written as DNA, the CDR3 is TGTGCCAGCAGTTACAGGGGTGGCACAGATACGCAGTATTTT. Its protein is CASSYRGGTDTQYF. The chain couples TRBV6-6 to TRBJ2-3; a weak D match, TRBD1 (5 bases). Germline values: CDR1 MNHNY, CDR2 SVGAGI (reference sequence). V gave up 2 bases and J gave up 1 base, with 7 bases separating them. The CDR3 has 14 amino acids.

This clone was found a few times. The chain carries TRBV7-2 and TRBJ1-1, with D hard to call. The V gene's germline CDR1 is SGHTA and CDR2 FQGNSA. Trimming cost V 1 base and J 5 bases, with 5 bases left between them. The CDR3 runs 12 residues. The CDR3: CASSLGETEAFF. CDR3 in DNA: TGTGCCAGCAGCTTAGGCGAGACTGAAGCTTTCTTT.

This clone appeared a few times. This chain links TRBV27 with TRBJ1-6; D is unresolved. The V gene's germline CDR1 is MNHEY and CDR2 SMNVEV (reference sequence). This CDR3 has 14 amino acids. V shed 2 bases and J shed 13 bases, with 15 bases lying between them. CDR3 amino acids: CASSLAEVPRPLHF. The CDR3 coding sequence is TGTGCCAGCAGTTTAGCCGAGGTACCCCGGCCCCTCCACTTT.

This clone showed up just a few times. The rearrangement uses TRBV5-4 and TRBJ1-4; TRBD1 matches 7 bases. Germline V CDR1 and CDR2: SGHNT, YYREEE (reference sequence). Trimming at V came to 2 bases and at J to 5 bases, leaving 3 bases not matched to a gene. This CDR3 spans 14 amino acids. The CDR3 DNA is TGTGCCAGCAGCTTCCGGGACAGAAATGAAAAACTGTTTTTT. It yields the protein CASSFRDRNEKLFF.

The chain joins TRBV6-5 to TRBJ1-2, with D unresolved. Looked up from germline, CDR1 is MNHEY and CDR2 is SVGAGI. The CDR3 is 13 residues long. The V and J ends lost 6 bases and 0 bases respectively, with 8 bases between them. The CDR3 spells CASSPASNYGYTF. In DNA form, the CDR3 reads TGTGCCAGCAGCCCCGCGTCTAACTATGGCTACACCTTC.

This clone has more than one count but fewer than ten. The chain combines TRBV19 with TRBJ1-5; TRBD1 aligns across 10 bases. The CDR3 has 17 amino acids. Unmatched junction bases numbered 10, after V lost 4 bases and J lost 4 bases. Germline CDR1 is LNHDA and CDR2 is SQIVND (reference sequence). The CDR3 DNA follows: TGTGCCAGTAGTAAGCACGCGGGACAGGGGTCAAATCAGCCCCAGCATTTT. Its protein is CASSKHAGQGSNQPQHF. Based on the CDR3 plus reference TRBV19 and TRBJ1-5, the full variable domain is DGGITQSPKYLFRKEGQNVTLSCEQNLNHDAMYWYRQDPGQGLRLIYYSQIVNDFQKGDIAEGYSVSREKKESFPLTVTSAQKNPTAFYLCASSKHAGQGSNQPQHFGDGTRLSIL.

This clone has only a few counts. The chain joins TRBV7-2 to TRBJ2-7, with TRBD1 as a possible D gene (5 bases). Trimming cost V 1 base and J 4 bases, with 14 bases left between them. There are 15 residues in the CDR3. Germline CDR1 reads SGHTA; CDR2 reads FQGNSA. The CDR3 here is CASSLVAGNSYEQYF. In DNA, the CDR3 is TGTGCCAGCAGCTTAGTGGCAGGGAATTCGTACGAGCAGTACTTC.

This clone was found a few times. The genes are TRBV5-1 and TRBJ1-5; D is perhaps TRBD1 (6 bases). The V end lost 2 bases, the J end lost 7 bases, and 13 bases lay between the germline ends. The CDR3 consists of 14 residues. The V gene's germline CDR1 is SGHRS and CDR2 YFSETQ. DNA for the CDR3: TGCGCCAGCAGCTTACAGGGAAAGGGGCAGCCCCAGCATTTT. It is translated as CASSLQGKGQPQHF.

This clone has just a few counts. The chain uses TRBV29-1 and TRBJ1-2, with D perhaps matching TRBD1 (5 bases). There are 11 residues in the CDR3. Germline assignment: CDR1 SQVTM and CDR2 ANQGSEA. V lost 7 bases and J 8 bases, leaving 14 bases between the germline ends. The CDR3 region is CSDSDNGGYTF. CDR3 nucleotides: TGCAGCGACTCGGACAATGGCGGCTACACCTTC.

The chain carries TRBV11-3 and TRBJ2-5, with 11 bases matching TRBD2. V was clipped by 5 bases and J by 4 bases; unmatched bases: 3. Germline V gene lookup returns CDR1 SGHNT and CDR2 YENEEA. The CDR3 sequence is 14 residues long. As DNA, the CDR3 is TGTGCCAGCAGCCTCGGGACTAGCGGAGAGACCCAGTACTTC. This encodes CASSLGTSGETQYF.

Written as DNA, the CDR3 is TGTGCCAGCAGTTTGACAGGGGGCGACACCGGGGAGCTGTTTTTT. Its protein is CASSLTGGDTGELFF. V and J are TRBV6-6 and TRBJ2-2; TRBD1 agrees at 10 bases. V shed 4 bases, J shed 3 bases, and the junction held 2 bases outside the gene matches. This CDR3 has 15 amino acids. Germline CDR1 and CDR2: MNHNY and SVGAGI (reference sequence).

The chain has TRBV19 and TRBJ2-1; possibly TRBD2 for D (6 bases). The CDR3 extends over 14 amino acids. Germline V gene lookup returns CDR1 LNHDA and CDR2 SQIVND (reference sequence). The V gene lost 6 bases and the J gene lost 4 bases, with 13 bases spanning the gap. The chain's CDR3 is CASRAGGLYNEQFF. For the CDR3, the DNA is TGTGCCAGTAGAGCGGGTGGTTTATACAATGAGCAGTTCTTC.

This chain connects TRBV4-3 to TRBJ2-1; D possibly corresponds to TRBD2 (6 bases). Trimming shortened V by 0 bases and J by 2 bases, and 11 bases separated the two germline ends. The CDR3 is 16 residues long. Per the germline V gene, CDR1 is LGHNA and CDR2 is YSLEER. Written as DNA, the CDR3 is TGCGCCAGCAGCCAAGAGATGCGGGGCGCCTACAATGAGCAGTTCTTC. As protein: CASSQEMRGAYNEQFF.

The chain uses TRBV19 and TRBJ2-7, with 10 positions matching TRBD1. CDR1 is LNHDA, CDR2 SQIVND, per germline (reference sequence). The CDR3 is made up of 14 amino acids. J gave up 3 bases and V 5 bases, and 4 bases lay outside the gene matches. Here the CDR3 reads CASSPGQGIYEQYF. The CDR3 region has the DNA TGTGCCAGTAGTCCGGGACAGGGGATCTACGAGCAGTACTTC.

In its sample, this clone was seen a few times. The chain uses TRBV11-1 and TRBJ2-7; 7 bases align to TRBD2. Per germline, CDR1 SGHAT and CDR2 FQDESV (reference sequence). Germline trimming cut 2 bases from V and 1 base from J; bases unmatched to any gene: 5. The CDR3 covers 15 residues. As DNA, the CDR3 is TGTGCCAGCAGCTTACAACTAGCGAGTTCCTACGAGCAGTACTTC. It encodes CASSLQLASSYEQYF.

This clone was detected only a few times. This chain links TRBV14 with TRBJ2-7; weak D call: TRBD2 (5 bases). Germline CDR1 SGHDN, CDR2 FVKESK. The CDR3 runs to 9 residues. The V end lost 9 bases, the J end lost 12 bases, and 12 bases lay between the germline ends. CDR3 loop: CAREAVGYF. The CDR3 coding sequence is TGTGCCAGGGAGGCGGTGGGGTACTTC.

The CDR3 nucleotides read TGCGCCAGTAGCGACAGTCAAGAGACCCAGTACTTC. Its protein product is CASSDSQETQYF. The chain has TRBV5-1 and TRBJ2-5; D tentatively fits TRBD1 or TRBD2 (5 bases each). The CDR3 is made up of 12 amino acids. Trimming removed 8 bases at V and 2 bases at J, with 10 bases between. Per the germline V gene, CDR1 is SGHRS and CDR2 is YFSETQ.

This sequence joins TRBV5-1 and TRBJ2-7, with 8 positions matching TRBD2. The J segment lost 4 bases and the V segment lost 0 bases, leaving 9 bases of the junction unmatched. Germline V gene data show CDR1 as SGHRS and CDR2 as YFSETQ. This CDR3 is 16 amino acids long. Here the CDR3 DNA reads TGCGCCAGCAGCTTGGCCGGGGAGCGGGGGTCATACGAGCAGTACTTC. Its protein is CASSLAGERGSYEQYF.